This T cell receptor (beta chain) was sequenced in a study of shared clonotypes between healthy human individuals. Study as a whole: Aged 18 to 49, the donors were a couple of women and a few men.

Each donor was a Caucasian adult residing in Nashville, Tennessee. Germline V CDR1 and CDR2: SGHTA, FQGTGA. V was clipped by 3 bases and J by 4 bases, with 6 bases between them. This CDR3 is built from 13 residues. Among the unsorted PBMC samples, replicate PCRs used around 270 ng DNA, 25,000 to 30,000 T cell genomes. Sequencing on ten immunoSEQ deep assay plates was performed for unsorted PBMC DNA. This table comes from immunoSEQ multiplex PCR, and its TCRdb copy is limited to in-frame clones, with some not included. The repertoire includes about 490,000 clones, 79% of them detected once, and 9.5% to 15% sits in the top ten.

The TCR originated in a woman in her thirties or forties in good health. Some clones in this sample may be carry-over from other donors' samples. Material for sequencing was PBMCs. J is TRBJ2-2 and V is TRBV7-3; a weak D match, TRBD2 (5 bases). CDR3 loop: CASSFEGTGELFF. The CDR3 DNA reads as TGTGCCAGCAGCTTCGAGGGCACCGGGGAGCTGTTTTTT.